What follows describes a single T cell receptor (beta chain). What it binds is not known. Reverse transcription of all isolated RNA meant that expressed TCRB transcripts were sequenced. Repertoires were generated with immunoSEQ multiplex PCR, while TCRdb's copy carries only in-frame clones and drops some. The sample contains about 300,000 clones, roughly 14% of which appear only once. This sample is part of a study of beta chain features in type 1 diabetes. Broader study findings: All four CD4+ subsets from Type 1 diabetes patients carried moderately but significantly shorter TCRB CDR3s.

The CDR3 has 14 residues. Trimming took off 2 bases at V and 6 bases at J, with 12 bases between the two ends. The V gene's germline CDR1 is SGHTS and CDR2 YDEGEE. This receptor was obtained from a woman aged 18 to 35 with type 1 diabetes. Source material: naive CD4+ T cells from blood. The chain has TRBV5-8 and TRBJ2-1; the D gene is possibly TRBD2 (6 bases). The CDR3 reads CASSFRRGTNEQFF. CDR3 nucleotides: TGTGCCAGCAGCTTCAGGAGGGGTACCAATGAGCAGTTCTTC.